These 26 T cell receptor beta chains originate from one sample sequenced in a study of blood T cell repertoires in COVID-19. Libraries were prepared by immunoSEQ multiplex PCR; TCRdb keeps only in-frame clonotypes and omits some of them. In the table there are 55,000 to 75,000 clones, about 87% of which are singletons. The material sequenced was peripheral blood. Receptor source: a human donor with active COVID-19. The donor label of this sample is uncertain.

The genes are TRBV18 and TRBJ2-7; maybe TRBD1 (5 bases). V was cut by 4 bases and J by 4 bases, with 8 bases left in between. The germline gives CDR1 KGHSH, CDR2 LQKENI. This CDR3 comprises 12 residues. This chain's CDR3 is CASSHDSYEQYF. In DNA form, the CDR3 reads TGTGCCAGCTCACATGACAGTTACGAGCAGTACTTC.

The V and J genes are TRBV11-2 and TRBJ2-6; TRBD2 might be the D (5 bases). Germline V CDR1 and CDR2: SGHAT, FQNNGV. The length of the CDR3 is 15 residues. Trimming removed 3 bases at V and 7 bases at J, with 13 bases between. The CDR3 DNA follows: TGTGCCAGCAGCTTCCTGAGGGATTACGCCAACGTCCTGACTTTC. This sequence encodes CASSFLRDYANVLTF. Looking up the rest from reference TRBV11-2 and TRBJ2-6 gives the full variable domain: EAGVAQSPRYKIIEKRQSVAFWCNPISGHATLYWYQQILGQGPKLLIQFQNNGVVDDSQLPKDRFSAERLKGVDSTLKIQPAKLEDSAVYLCASSFLRDYANVLTFGAGSRLTVL.

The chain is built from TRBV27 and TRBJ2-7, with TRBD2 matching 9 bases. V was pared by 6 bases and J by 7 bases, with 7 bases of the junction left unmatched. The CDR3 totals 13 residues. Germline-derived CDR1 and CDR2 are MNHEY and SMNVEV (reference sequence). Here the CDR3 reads CASRASGVGEQYF. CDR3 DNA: TGTGCCAGCAGGGCTAGCGGGGTGGGGGAGCAGTACTTC.

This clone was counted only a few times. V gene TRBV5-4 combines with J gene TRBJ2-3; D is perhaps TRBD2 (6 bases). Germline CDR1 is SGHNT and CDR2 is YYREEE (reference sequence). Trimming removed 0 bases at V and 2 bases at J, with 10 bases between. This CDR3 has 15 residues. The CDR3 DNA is TGTGCCAGCAGCTTGGCCGGGGGTTACACAGATACGCAGTATTTT. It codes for CASSLAGGYTDTQYF. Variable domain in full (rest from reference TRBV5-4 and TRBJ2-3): ETGVTQSPTHLIKTRGQQVTLRCSSQSGHNTVSWYQQALGQGPQFIFQYYREEENGRGNFPPRFSGLQFPNYSSELNVNALELDDSALYLCASSLAGGYTDTQYFGPGTRLTVL.

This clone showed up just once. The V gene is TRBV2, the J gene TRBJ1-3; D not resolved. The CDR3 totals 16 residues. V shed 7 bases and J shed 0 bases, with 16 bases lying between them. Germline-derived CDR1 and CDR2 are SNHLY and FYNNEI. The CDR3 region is CASNLGLTLSGNTIYF. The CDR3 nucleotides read TGTGCCAGCAACTTGGGCCTAACTCTCTCTGGAAACACCATATATTTT. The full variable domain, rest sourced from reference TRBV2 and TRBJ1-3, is EPEVTQTPSHQVTQMGQEVILRCVPISNHLYFYWYRQILGQKVEFLVSFYNNEISEKSEIFDDQFSVERPDGSNFTLKIRSTKLEDSAMYFCASNLGLTLSGNTIYFGEGSWLTVV.

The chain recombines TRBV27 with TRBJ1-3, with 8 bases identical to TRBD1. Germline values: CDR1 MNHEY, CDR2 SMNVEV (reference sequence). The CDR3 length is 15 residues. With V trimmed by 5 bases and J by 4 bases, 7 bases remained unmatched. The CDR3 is CASSPTGVGGNTIYF. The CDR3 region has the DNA TGTGCCAGCAGTCCGACAGGGGTAGGCGGAAACACCATATATTTT.

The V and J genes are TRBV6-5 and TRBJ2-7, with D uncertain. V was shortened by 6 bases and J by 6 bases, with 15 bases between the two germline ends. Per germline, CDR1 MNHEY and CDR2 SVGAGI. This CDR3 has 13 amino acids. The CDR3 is CASSYRHSGEQYF. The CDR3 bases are TGTGCCAGCAGCTACCGACATTCTGGCGAGCAGTACTTC.

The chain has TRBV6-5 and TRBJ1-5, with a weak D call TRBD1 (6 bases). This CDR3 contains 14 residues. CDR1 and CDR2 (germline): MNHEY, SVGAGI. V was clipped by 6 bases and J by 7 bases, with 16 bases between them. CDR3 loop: CASRPRGSQQPQHF. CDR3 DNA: TGTGCCAGCAGACCCAGGGGTTCCCAACAGCCCCAGCATTTT.

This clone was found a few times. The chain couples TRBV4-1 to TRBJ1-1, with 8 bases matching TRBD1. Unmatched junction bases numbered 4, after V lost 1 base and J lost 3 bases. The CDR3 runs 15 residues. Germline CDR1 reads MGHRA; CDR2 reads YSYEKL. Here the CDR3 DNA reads TGCGCCAGCAGCCAAGTTACAGGGGGGGACACTGAAGCTTTCTTT. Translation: CASSQVTGGDTEAFF.

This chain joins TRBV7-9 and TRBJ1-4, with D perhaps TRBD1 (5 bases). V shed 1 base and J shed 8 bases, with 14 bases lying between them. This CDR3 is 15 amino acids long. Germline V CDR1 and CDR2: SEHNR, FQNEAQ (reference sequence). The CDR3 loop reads CASSLGSGEGEKLFF. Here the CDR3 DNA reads TGTGCCAGCAGCTTAGGTTCCGGGGAGGGGGAAAAACTGTTTTTT.

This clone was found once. CDR3: CASSASPLAGYEQFF. The CDR3 DNA reads as TGCGCCAGCAGCGCGAGTCCACTAGCGGGATATGAGCAGTTCTTC. The chain couples TRBV4-3 to TRBJ2-1, with 10 bases matching TRBD2. The CDR3 runs 15 residues. Looked up from germline, CDR1 is LGHNA and CDR2 is YSLEER. With V trimmed by 5 bases and J by 8 bases, 9 bases remained unmatched.

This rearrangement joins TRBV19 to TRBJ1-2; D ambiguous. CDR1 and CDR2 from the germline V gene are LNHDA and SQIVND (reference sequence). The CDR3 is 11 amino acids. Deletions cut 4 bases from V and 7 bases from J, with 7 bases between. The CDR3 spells CASSTQLGYTF. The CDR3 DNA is TGTGCCAGTAGTACACAGCTTGGCTACACCTTC.

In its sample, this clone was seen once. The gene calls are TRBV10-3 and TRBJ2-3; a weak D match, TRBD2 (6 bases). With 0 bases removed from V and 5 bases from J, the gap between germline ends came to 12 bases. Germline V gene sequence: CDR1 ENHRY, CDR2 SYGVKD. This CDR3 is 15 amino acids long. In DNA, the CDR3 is TGTGCCATCAGTGAGTCGGGGGGTCCCGGAGATACGCAGTATTTT. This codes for CAISESGGPGDTQYF.

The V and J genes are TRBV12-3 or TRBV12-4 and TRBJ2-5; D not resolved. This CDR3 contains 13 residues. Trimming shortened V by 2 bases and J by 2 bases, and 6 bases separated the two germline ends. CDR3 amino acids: CASSLNRQETQYF. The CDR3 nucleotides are TGTGCCAGCAGTTTAAACAGACAAGAGACCCAGTACTTC.

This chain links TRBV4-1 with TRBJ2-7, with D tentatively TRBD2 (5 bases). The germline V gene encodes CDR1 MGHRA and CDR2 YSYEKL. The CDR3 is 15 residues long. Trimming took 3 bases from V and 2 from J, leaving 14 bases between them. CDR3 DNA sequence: TGCGCCAGCAGCCAGATTCTGAGGACTCCCTACGAGCAGTACTTC. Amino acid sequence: CASSQILRTPYEQYF.

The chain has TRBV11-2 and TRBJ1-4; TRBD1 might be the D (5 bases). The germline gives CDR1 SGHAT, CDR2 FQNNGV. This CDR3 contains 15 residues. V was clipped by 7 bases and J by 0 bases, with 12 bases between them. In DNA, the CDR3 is TGTGCCAGCACCGACAGATTAGCAACTAATGAAAAACTGTTTTTT. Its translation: CASTDRLATNEKLFF.

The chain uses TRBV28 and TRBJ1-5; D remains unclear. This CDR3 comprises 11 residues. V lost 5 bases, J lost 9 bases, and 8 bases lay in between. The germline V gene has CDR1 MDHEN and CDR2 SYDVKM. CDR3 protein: CASSMTRPQHF. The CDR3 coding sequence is TGTGCCAGCAGTATGACACGGCCCCAGCATTTT.

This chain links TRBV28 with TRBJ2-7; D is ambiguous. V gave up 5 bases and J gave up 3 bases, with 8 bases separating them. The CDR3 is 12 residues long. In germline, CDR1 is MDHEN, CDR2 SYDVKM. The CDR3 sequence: CASSTQNYEQYF. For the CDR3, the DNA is TGTGCCAGCAGTACTCAAAACTACGAGCAGTACTTC.

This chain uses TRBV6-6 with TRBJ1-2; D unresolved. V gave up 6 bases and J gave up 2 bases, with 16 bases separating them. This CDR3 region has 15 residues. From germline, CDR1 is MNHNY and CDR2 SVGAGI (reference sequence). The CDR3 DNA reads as TGTGCCAGCAGGGCCGGGTTAATAAAAAACTATGGCTACACCTTC. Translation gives CASRAGLIKNYGYTF.

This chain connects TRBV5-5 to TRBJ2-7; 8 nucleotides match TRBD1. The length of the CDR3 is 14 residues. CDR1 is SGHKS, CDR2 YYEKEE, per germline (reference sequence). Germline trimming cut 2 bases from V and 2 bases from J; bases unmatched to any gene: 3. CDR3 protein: CASSLTGGPYEQYF. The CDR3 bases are TGTGCCAGCAGCTTAACAGGGGGACCCTACGAGCAGTACTTC.

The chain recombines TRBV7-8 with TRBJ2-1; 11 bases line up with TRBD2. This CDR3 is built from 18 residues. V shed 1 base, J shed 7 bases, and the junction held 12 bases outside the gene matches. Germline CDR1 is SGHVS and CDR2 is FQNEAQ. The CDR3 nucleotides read TGTGCCAGCAGCTTAGATGGCCATAGCGGGGGGGCAAAAAATGAGCAGTTCTTC. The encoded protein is CASSLDGHSGGAKNEQFF.

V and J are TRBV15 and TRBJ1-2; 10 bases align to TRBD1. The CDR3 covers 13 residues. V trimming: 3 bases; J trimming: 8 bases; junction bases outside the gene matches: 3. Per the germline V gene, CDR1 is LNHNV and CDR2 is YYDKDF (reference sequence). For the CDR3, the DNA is TGTGCCACCAGCAGGACAGGGGGCGCGGGCTACACCTTC. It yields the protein CATSRTGGAGYTF.

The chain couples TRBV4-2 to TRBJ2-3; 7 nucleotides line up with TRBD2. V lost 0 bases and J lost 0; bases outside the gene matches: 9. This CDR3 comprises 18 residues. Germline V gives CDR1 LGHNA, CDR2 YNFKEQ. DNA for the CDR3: TGTGCCAGCAGCCAAGATGAGGCTAGCGGACCTAGCACAGATACGCAGTATTTT. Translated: CASSQDEASGPSTDTQYF.

DNA of the CDR3: TGCGCCAGCGAATCCGGGAGCTCGAACACTGAAGCTTTCTTT. It yields the protein CASESGSSNTEAFF. The chain joins TRBV5-1 to TRBJ1-1; D remains ambiguous. Germline V gene data show CDR1 as SGHRS and CDR2 as YFSETQ. Trimming stripped 7 bases from V and 1 base from J, with 14 bases between. The CDR3 contains 14 residues.

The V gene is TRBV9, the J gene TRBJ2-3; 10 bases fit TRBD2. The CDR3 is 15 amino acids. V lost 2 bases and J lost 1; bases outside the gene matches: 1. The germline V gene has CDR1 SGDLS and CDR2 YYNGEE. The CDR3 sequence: CASSVLAGGTDTQYF. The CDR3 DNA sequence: TGTGCCAGCAGCGTTCTAGCGGGGGGCACAGATACGCAGTATTTT.

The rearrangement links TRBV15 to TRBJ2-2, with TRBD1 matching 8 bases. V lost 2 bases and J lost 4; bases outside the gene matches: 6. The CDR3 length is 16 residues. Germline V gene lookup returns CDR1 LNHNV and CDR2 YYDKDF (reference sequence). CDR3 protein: CATSRPYRGFTGELFF. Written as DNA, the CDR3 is TGTGCCACCAGCAGACCCTACAGGGGGTTCACCGGGGAGCTGTTTTTT.